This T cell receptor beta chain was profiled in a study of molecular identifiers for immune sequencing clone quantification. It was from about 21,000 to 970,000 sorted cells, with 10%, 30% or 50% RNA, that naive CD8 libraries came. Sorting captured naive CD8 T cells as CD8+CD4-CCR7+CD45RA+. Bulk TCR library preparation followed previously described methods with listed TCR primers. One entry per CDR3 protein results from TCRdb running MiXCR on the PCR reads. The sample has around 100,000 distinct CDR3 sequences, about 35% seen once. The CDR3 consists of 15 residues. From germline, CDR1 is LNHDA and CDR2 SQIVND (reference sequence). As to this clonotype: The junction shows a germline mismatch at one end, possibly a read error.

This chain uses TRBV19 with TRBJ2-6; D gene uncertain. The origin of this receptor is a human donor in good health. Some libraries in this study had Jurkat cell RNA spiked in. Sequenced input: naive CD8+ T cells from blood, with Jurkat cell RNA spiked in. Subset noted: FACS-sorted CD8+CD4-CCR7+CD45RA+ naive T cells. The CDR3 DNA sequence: TGTGCCAGTGGTATCTTCTCCCCGGGGGCCAACGTCCTGACTTTC. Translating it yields CASGIFSPGANVLTF.